Below, one T cell receptor (delta chain) is given with its context. Its matching antigen is unknown. The mismatch at residue 20 between this DNA's translation and the TCRdb protein of a much larger clone likely reflects a read error; the protein shown is translated from the DNA. This entry is derived from a study of γδ T cells in repeated Plasmodium falciparum infection. Across the study: Malian children with intense seasonal malaria exposure were compared with matched Australian children. Samples were taken at baseline, before some infections, and 21 days after each. Four controlled malaria infections with P. falciparum NF54 spanned about 640 days.

The V gene's germline CDR1 is TSWWSYY and CDR2 QGS. The CDR3 is 23 residues long. Bulk repertoires came from Vgamma9/Vdelta2+ or Vdelta2-negative gammadelta T cells flow-sorted from PBMC. TCRdb re-identified clones in the multiplex PCR reads via CATT. The sample includes 53,000 or so delta-chain clones, about 2% of them seen just once. The study, taken as a whole, reports: Repeated controlled infections reportedly drove waves of new clonotype selection in Vdelta2-negative, mostly Vdelta1+, gammadelta repertoires.

This rearrangement joins TRDV1 to TRDJ2; 9 nucleotides agree with TRDD2. No J gene was available from TCRdb, and it was assigned here by a germline match of the DNA. This clonotype originated in a pool of human donors (malaria-infected and uninfected, not separated). The sequencing sample was made of gamma-delta T cells from blood. The CDR3 nucleotides are TGTGCTCTTGGGTTACCCTCCCTTACCTTCCTACTGGAAAATACCATATGGTCAGCACGACTCTTCTTT. Its protein is CALGLPSLTFLLENTIWSARLFF.